One sample yielded the 14 T cell receptor beta chains listed below, sequenced in a study of beta chain features in type 1 diabetes. General study points: Shorter TCRB CDR3s, moderately but significantly so, marked every one of the four CD4+ subsets in Type 1 diabetes patients.

No antigens are known for them. Isolated RNA was reverse transcribed in full, so expressed TCRB transcripts were sequenced. Generated by immunoSEQ multiplex PCR, the TCRdb table keeps only in-frame clones and is missing some. Among 130,000 or so clones listed, roughly 17% were seen once. Sequencing was done on a sample of central memory CD4+ T cells from blood. The source is a man in his late teens or twenties with type 1 diabetes.

This rearrangement joins TRBV7-2 to TRBJ1-1, with TRBD1 as a possible D gene (5 bases). CDR1 SGHTA and CDR2 FQGNSA come from the germline V gene. The germline V and J ends were trimmed by 4 bases and 1 base, with 7 bases remaining between them. This CDR3 has 13 amino acids. The CDR3 DNA reads TGTGCCAGCAGCTACGACAGGAACACTGAAGCTTTCTTT. It translates to CASSYDRNTEAFF.

This clone was counted a few times. The chain carries TRBV5-1 and TRBJ2-3, with 10 bases lining up with TRBD2. CDR1 SGHRS and CDR2 YFSETQ come from the germline V gene. This CDR3 spans 17 amino acids. V lost 1 base and J lost 2; bases outside the gene matches: 7. Here the CDR3 reads CASSLSGLAALTDTQYF. The CDR3, as DNA: TGCGCCAGCAGCTTGTCAGGACTAGCGGCCCTCACAGATACGCAGTATTTT.

This sequence joins TRBV15 and TRBJ2-3, with 10 bases identical to TRBD2. The germline CDR1 and CDR2 sequences are LNHNV and YYDKDF (reference sequence). The CDR3 has 21 amino acids. Losses at the gene ends were 2 bases for V and 4 bases for J; bases not matched to a gene: 21. CDR3 sequence (DNA): TGTGCCACCAGCAGACCCCTCGGGGTAGCGGGAGGTGAGATAAGCGCAGATACGCAGTATTTT. Amino acids: CATSRPLGVAGGEISADTQYF.

The V and J genes are TRBV19 and TRBJ1-1; 12 positions agree with TRBD1. The CDR3 sequence is 12 residues long. V lost 5 bases, J lost 11 bases, and 3 bases stayed unmatched. Germline assignment: CDR1 LNHDA and CDR2 SQIVND (reference sequence). The CDR3 sequence is CASSGTGGSAFF. DNA of the CDR3: TGTGCCAGTAGTGGGACAGGGGGCTCGGCTTTCTTT.

The chain uses TRBV29-1 and TRBJ2-3; TRBD1 matches at 8 bases. Germline V gene data show CDR1 as SQVTM and CDR2 as ANQGSEA. This CDR3 region has 13 residues. Trimming took 5 bases from V and 6 from J; bases not matched to a gene: 7. The CDR3 reads CSVSGGGWDTQYF. For the CDR3, the DNA is TGCAGCGTTTCAGGGGGCGGCTGGGATACGCAGTATTTT.

A few counts support this clone. The chain recombines TRBV28 with TRBJ2-7; 12 bases align to TRBD1. The CDR3 has 15 amino acids. With V trimmed by 7 bases and J by 3 bases, 7 bases remained unmatched. CDR1 is MDHEN and CDR2 is SYDVKM in the germline V gene. CDR3 amino acids: CASTTRDRGRYEQYF. CDR3 in DNA: TGTGCCAGCACGACCCGGGACAGGGGGCGCTACGAGCAGTACTTC.

The CDR3, as DNA: TGTGCCAGCAGCTTGGAGAAGACAGATACGCAGTATTTT. It translates to CASSLEKTDTQYF. The V and J genes are TRBV5-6 and TRBJ2-3; D unclear. CDR1 is SGHDT, CDR2 YYEEEE, per germline. This CDR3 spans 13 amino acids. V lost 0 bases to trimming and J lost 3 bases, with 5 bases between them.

The CDR3: CRFSNQPQHF. The CDR3 DNA follows: TGTCGGTTTAGCAATCAGCCCCAGCATTTT. V is TRBV6-6 and J is TRBJ1-5; D unresolved. Germline V lookup: CDR1 MNHNY, CDR2 SVGAGI (reference sequence). The CDR3 loop spans 10 amino acids.

This clone occurred a few times. The chain employs TRBV6-5 and TRBJ2-7; 11 bases align to TRBD1. J was trimmed by 4 bases and V by 2 bases; bases with no gene match: 7. Per the germline V gene, CDR1 is MNHEY and CDR2 is SVGAGI. This CDR3 comprises 16 residues. The CDR3, as DNA: TGTGCCAGCAGTTACGGAGGAGGGGACAGGGGGTACGAGCAGTACTTC. Its protein is CASSYGGGDRGYEQYF.

The sample holds a few counts of this clone. The gene calls are TRBV28 and TRBJ1-4; tentative D call: TRBD1 (6 bases). This CDR3 is built from 14 residues. Per the germline V gene, CDR1 is MDHEN and CDR2 is SYDVKM. V was cut by 4 bases and J by 8 bases, with 14 bases left in between. In DNA, the CDR3 is TGTGCCAGCAGTTCACCTACAGGGTCCGAAAAACTGTTTTTT. It translates to CASSSPTGSEKLFF.

This clone was picked up a small number of times. An end of the junction differs from the germline gene, which may be a read error. The chain employs TRBV7-7 and TRBJ2-1, with TRBD2 identical over 9 bases. Germline CDR1 reads SSHAT; CDR2 reads FNYEAQ (reference sequence). This CDR3 is 19 amino acids long. As DNA, the CDR3 is TGTGCTAGCAGCTTAGCCTTGACCCCCGGGACTAGCAGCAACAATGAGCAGTTCTTC. Its protein product is CASSLALTPGTSSNNEQFF.

The chain combines TRBV6-5 with TRBJ1-4; 7 bases map to TRBD1. V lost 0 bases, J lost 6 bases, and 4 bases stayed unmatched. Germline assignment: CDR1 MNHEY and CDR2 SVGAGI. CDR3 length: 15 residues. CDR3 DNA: TGTGCCAGCAGTTACTCGACAGGGTGGGATGAAAAACTGTTTTTT. Its translation is CASSYSTGWDEKLFF.

This chain links TRBV5-4 with TRBJ2-4; D might be TRBD2 (5 bases). CDR3 length equals 14 residues. Trimming took 0 bases from V and 6 from J, leaving 10 bases between them. Germline V CDR1 and CDR2: SGHNT, YYREEE (reference sequence). In DNA form, the CDR3 reads TGTGCCAGCAGCTTGGACCATCGGGGAAACATTCAGTACTTC. This encodes CASSLDHRGNIQYF. Full variable domain (outside the CDR3, taken from reference TRBV5-4 and TRBJ2-4): ETGVTQSPTHLIKTRGQQVTLRCSSQSGHNTVSWYQQALGQGPQFIFQYYREEENGRGNFPPRFSGLQFPNYSSELNVNALELDDSALYLCASSLDHRGNIQYFGAGTRLSVL.

This clone was observed a handful of times. This chain links TRBV9 with TRBJ1-4, with a possible D match to TRBD1 (5 bases). This CDR3 is 12 amino acids long. Deletions cut 5 bases from V and 8 bases from J, with 10 bases between. The germline CDR1 and CDR2 sequences are SGDLS and YYNGEE. This CDR3 reads CASSAEGEKLFF. The DNA of the CDR3 is TGTGCCAGCAGTGCCGAGGGGGAAAAACTGTTTTTT.